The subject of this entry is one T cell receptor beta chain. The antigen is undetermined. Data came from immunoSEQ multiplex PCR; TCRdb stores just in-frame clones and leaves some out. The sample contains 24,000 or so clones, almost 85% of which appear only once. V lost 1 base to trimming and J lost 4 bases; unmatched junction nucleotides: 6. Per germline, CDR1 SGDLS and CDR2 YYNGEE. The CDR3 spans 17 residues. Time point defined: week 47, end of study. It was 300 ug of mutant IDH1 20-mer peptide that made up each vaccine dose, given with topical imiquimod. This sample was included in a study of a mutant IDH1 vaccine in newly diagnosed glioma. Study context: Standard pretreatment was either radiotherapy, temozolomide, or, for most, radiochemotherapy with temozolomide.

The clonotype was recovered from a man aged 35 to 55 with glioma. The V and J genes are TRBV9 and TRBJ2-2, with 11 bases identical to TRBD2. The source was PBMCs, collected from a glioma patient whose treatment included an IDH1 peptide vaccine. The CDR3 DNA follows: TGTGCCAGCAGCGTAAGCATAGCGGGAGGGAGCACCGGGGAGCTGTTTTTT. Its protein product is CASSVSIAGGSTGELFF.